A selection of T cell receptor beta chains follows, all from one sample in a study of OX40 agonist ivuxolimab in advanced cancers. Measured with immunoSEQ multiplex PCR; TCRdb has only the in-frame clones, and not every one. The sample yields 55,000 to 65,000 clones, around 77% seen once. The specimen comprised CD4+ or CD8+ T cells sorted from blood, sampled in a trial of the OX40 agonist ivuxolimab. The receptors were gathered from an adult with an advanced solid tumor such as melanoma, head and neck, liver or kidney cancer. Each CDR3 is given with its conserved first and last residue. A D gene is named only where the DNA matches it firmly. Size is omitted from some rows. Given values are once, few, many or a class for expanded clones.

>TRBD1|-|TRBJ1-2|TRBV9
CASSVIPGQNYGYTF
TGTGCCAGCAGCGTAATTCCGGGACAGAACTATGGCTACACCTTC
>-|once|TRBJ1-2|TRBV4-3
CASSQHRDNYGYTF
TGCGCCAGCAGCCAGCACAGAGACAACTATGGCTACACCTTC
>TRBD1|-|TRBJ2-1|TRBV28
CASSSPLAPGPRGNNEQFF
TGTGCCAGCAGTTCCCCCCTCGCCCCGGGACCCAGGGGGAACAATGAGCAGTTCTTC
>TRBD2|-|TRBJ2-3|TRBV10-3
CAISDPGRAQDTQYF
TGTGCCATCAGTGATCCCGGGAGGGCCCAAGATACGCAGTATTTT
>-|once|TRBJ1-2|TRBV11-2
CASSDYLQGHYTF
TGTGCCAGCAGCGATTACCTACAGGGTCACTACACCTTC
>-|-|TRBJ2-2|TRBV30
CAWTGTGELFF
TGTGCCTGGACCGGGACCGGGGAGCTGTTTTTT
>-|once|TRBJ1-5|TRBV6-5
CASNGGDQPQHF
TGTGCCAGCAACGGTGGGGATCAGCCCCAGCATTTT
>-|-|TRBJ2-7|TRBV5-1
CASSLVWDWEQYF
TGCGCCAGCAGCTTGGTCTGGGACTGGGAGCAGTACTTC
>TRBD1|-|TRBJ1-1|TRBV7-9
CASSYDREGNTEAFF
TGTGCCAGCAGCTACGACAGGGAGGGGAACACTGAAGCTTTCTTT
>TRBD1|few|TRBJ2-4|TRBV7-2
CASSADRAGNIQYF
TGTGCCAGCAGCGCGGACAGGGCCGGGAACATTCAGTACTTC
>TRBD1|-|TRBJ1-1|TRBV7-9
CASSLTGQRNTEAFF
TGTGCCAGCAGCTTGACGGGACAGAGAAACACTGAAGCTTTCTTT
>-|-|TRBJ1-1|TRBV5-4
CASSLGGADSLVYTEAFF
TGTGCCAGCAGCTTGGGGGGGGCAGATTCGTTGGTGTACACTGAAGCTTTCTTT
>-|-|TRBJ2-1|TRBV9
CASSVDTSLSSYNEQFF
TGTGCCAGCAGCGTAGATACTAGCCTAAGCTCCTACAATGAGCAGTTCTTC
>-|-|TRBJ1-1|TRBV2
CASSEEAGLGMNTEAFF
TGTGCCAGCAGTGAAGAGGCGGGACTGGGAATGAACACTGAAGCTTTCTTT